This T cell receptor beta chain is drawn from a study of Graves' ophthalmopathy and Graves' hyperthyroidism. Study-wide findings and caveats: Most thyroid clonotypes with frequency above 0.001 were detected in blood too.

The authors amplified TCR beta CDR3 regions from RNA transcripts. HTBI primers were employed in first-round RT-PCR, then a second-round multiplex PCR followed. TCRdb re-analysed the multiplex PCR reads in MiXCR, keeping a single row per CDR3 protein. Among hundreds of thousands of distinct CDR3 sequences, about 20% were seen once, and the ten largest hold approximately 6.9%. Researchers classed hyperthyroidism as stable given no ophthalmopathy within 18 months of follow-up. Excluded were patients with other autoimmune diseases, uncontrolled infections, pregnancy or lactation. Orbital computed tomography, thyroid ultrasound, TRAb, serum thyroxine and clinical symptoms formed the basis of diagnosis. This clonotype came up many times. The target antigen is unknown. The sequenced sample was peripheral blood. This TCR derives from a woman between 18 and 29 years old with stable Graves' hyperthyroidism. Some clones in this sample may be carry-over from other donors' samples.

CDR3 region: CASSQELSRETQYF. The CDR3 nucleotides are TGTGCCAGCAGCCAAGAGTTGTCGAGGGAGACCCAGTACTTC. This rearrangement joins TRBV4-2 to TRBJ2-5; D unresolved. Germline loops: CDR1 LGHNA, CDR2 YNFKEQ. CDR3 length: 14 residues. The ends were cut back, 0 bases at V and 5 bases at J, with 10 bases in the middle.